This T cell receptor beta chain is from a study of cytomegalovirus exposure and HLA in healthy donors. To note about this clone: The target antigen is unknown.

General observations from the study: There were a few CMV-associated chains whose specificity for CMV antigens was confirmed in vitro. First-cohort TCR clusters were later found to tend to co-occur in the roughly 130 validation repertoires.

Profiling relied on immunoSEQ multiplex PCR, and the TCRdb table lists in-frame clones only, not all of them. Of 110,000 to 150,000 clones in the sample, approximately 90% are singletons; the top ten hold about 0.7%. The CDR3 consists of 15 residues. Germline V gene lookup returns CDR1 SGHNT and CDR2 YYREEE (reference sequence). J gave up 2 bases and V 4 bases, and 3 bases lay outside the gene matches. The study drew the donors from its approximately 120-subject validation cohort, separate from the approximately 690-subject first cohort. The J gene is TRBJ2-6, the V gene TRBV5-4; TRBD1 matches at 7 bases. Sequencing input: PBMCs. The TCR was taken from a man aged 18 to 29 in good health and CMV-seronegative. Here the CDR3 reads CASSGTGAGANVLTF. The CDR3, as DNA: TGTGCCAGCAGCGGAACAGGGGCTGGGGCCAACGTCCTGACTTTC.